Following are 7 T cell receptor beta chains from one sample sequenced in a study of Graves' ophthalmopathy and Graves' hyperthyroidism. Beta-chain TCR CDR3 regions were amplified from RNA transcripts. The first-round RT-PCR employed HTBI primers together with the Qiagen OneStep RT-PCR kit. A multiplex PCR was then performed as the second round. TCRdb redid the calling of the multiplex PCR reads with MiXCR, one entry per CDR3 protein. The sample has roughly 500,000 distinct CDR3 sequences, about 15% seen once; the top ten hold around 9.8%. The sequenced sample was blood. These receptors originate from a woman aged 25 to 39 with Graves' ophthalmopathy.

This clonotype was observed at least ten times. The CDR3 nucleotides are TGCAGCGCCCGGGACCTCAACTATGGCTACACCTTC. As protein: CSARDLNYGYTF. The V gene is TRBV29-1, the J gene TRBJ1-2; weak D call: TRBD1 (5 bases). The CDR3 has 12 amino acids. Per the germline V gene, CDR1 is SQVTM and CDR2 is ANQGSEA. The V and J ends lost 7 bases and 2 bases respectively, with 11 bases between them.

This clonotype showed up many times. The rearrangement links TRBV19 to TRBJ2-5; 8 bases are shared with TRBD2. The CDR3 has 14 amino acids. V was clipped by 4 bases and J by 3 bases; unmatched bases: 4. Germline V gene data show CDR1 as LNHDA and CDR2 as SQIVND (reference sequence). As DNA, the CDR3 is TGTGCCAGTAGTACAAGAGCGGGAGAAGAGACCCAGTACTTC. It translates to CASSTRAGEETQYF.

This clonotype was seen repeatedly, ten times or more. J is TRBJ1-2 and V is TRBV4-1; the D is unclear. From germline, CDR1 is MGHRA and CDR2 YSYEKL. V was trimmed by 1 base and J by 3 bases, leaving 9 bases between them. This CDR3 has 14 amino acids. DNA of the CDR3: TGCGCCAGCAGCCAAGTCAACGAGGACTATGGCTACACCTTC. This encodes CASSQVNEDYGYTF.

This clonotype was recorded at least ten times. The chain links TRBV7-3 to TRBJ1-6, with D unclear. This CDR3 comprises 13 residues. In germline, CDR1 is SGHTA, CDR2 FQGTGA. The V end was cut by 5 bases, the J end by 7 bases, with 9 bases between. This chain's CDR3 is CASSLRMNSPLHF. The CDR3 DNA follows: TGTGCCAGCAGCCTCCGGATGAATTCACCCCTCCACTTT.

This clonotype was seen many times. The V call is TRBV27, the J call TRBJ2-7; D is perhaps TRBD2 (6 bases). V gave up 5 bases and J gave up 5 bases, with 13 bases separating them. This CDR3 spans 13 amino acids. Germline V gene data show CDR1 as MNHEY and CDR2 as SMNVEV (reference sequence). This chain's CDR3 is CASSGAGINEQYF. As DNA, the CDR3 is TGTGCCAGCAGTGGGGCGGGGATTAACGAGCAGTACTTC.

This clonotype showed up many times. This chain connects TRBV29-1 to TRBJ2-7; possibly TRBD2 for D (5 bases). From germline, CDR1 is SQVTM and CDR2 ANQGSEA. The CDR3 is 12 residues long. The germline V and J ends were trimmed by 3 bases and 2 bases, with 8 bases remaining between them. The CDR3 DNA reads TGCAGCGTTGAGTCGGGAACCTACGAGCAGTACTTC. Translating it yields CSVESGTYEQYF.

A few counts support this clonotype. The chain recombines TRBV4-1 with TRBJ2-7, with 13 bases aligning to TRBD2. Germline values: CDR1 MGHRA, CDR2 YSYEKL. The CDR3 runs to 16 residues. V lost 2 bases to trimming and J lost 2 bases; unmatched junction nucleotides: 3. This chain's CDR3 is CASSQLGLAGAYEQYF. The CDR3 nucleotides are TGCGCCAGCAGCCAACTCGGACTAGCGGGAGCCTACGAGCAGTACTTC.